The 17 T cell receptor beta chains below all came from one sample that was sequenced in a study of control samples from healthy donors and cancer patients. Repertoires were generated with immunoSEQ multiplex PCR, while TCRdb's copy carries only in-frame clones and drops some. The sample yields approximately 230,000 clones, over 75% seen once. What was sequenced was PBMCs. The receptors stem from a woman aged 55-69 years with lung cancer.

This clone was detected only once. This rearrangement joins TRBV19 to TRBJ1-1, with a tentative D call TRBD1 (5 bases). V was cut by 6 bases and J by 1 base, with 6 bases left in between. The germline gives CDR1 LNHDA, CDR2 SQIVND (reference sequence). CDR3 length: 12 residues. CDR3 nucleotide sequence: TGTGCCAGTAGCGGGGGGAACACTGAAGCTTTCTTT. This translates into CASSGGNTEAFF.

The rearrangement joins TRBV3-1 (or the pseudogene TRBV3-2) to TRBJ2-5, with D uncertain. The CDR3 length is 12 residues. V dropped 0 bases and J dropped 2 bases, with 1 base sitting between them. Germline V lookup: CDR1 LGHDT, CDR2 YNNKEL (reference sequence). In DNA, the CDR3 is TGTGCCAGCAGCCAAGATCAAGAGACCCAGTACTTC. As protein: CASSQDQETQYF.

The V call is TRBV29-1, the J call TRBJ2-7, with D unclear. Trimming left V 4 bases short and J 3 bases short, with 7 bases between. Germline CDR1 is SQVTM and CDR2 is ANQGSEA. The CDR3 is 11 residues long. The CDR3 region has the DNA TGCAGCGTTGTTGTGGACTACGAGCAGTACTTC. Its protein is CSVVVDYEQYF.

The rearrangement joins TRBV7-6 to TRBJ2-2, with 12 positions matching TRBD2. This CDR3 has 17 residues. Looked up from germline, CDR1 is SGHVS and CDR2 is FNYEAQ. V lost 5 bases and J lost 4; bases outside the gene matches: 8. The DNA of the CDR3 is TGTGCCAGCAGCCCACTAGCGGGGGGAGTAGGCACCGGGGAGCTGTTTTTT. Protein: CASSPLAGGVGTGELFF.

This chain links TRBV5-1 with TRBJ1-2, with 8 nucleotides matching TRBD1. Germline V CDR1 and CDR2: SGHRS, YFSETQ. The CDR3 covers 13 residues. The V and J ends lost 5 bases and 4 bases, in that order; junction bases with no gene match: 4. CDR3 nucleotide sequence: TGCGCCAGCAGATATGACAGGGGCTATGGCTACACCTTC. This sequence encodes CASRYDRGYGYTF.

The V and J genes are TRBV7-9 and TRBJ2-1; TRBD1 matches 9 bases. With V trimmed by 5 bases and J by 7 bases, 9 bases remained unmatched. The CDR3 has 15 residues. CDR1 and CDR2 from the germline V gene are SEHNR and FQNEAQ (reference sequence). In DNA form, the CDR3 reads TGTGCCAGCAGCCGACCGGGACAGGGTTGGAATGAGCAGTTCTTC. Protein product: CASSRPGQGWNEQFF.

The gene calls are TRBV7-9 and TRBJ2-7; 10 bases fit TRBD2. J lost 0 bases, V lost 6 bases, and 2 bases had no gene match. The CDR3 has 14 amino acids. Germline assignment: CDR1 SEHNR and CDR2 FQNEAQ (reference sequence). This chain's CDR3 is CASRPSGGSYEQYF. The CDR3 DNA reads TGTGCCAGCAGGCCTAGCGGGGGCTCCTACGAGCAGTACTTC. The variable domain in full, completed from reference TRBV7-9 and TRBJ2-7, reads DTGVSQNPRHKITKRGQNVTFRCDPISEHNRLYWYRQTLGQGPEFLTYFQNEAQLEKSRLLSDRFSAERPKGSFSTLEIQRTEQGDSAMYLCASRPSGGSYEQYFGPGTRLTVT.

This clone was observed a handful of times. The CDR3 sequence: CASSFTGVEAFF. In DNA, the CDR3 is TGTGCCAGCAGCTTTACCGGGGTGGAAGCTTTCTTT. The rearrangement uses TRBV11-2 and TRBJ1-1; D unresolved. CDR1 and CDR2 from the germline V gene are SGHAT and FQNNGV. This CDR3 is 12 amino acids long. V was pared by 3 bases and J by 8 bases, with 10 bases between.

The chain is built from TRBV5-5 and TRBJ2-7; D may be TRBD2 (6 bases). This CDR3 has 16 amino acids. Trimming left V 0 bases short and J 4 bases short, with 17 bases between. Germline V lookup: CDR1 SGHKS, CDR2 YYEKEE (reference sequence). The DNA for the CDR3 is TGTGCCAGCAGCTTGGCGGGAGAGGTGATAATTTACGAGCAGTACTTC. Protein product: CASSLAGEVIIYEQYF.

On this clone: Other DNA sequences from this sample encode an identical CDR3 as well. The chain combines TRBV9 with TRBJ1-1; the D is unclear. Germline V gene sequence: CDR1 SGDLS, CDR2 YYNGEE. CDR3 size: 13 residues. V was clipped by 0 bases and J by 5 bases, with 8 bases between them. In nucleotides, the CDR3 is TGTGCCAGCAGCGTAGAAGGAGGGACTGAAGCTTTCTTT. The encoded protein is CASSVEGGTEAFF.

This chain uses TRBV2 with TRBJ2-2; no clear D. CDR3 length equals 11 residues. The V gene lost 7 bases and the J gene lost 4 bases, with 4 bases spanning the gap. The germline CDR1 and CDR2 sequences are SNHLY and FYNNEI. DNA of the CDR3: TGTGCCAGCACGAGCACCGGGGAGCTGTTTTTT. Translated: CASTSTGELFF.

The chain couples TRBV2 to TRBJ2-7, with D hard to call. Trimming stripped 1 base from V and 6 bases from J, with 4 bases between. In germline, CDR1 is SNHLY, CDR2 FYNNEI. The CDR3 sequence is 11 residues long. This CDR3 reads CASSEGVEQYF. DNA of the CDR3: TGTGCCAGCAGTGAAGGAGTCGAGCAGTACTTC.

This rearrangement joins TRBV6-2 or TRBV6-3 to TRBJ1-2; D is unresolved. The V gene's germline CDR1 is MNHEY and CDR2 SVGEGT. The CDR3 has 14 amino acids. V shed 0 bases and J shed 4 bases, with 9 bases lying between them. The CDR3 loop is CASSYSRVSYGYTF. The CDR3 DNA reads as TGTGCCAGCAGTTACTCCCGCGTCTCCTATGGCTACACCTTC.

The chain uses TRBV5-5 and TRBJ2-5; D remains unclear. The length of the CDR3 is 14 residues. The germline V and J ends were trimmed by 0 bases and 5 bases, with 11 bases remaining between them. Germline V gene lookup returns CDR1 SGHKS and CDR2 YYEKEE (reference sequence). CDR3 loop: CASSLGASYETQYF. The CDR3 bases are TGTGCCAGCAGCTTGGGGGCATCCTACGAGACCCAGTACTTC.

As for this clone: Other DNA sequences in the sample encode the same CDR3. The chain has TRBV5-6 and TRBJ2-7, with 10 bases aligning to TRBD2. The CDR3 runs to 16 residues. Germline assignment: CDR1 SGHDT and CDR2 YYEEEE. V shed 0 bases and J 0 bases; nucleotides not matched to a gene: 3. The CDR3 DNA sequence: TGTGCCAGCAGCTTGGAGCGGGGGGGTCTCTCCTACGAGCAGTACTTC. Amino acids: CASSLERGGLSYEQYF.

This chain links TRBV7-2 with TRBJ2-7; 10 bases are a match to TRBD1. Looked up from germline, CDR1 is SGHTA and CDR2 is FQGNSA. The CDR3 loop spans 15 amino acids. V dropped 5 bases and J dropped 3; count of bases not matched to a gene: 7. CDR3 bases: TGTGCCAGCAGCGGACAGGGGGGCCTCCTCTACGAGCAGTACTTC. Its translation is CASSGQGGLLYEQYF.

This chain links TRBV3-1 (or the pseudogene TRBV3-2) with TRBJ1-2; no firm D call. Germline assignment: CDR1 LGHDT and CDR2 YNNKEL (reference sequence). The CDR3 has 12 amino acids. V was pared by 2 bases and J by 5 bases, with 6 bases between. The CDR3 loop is CASSQSVYGYTF. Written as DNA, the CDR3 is TGTGCCAGCAGCCAATCAGTATATGGCTACACCTTC.